Listed below are T cell receptor beta chains from one sample, sequenced in a study of cytomegalovirus exposure and HLA in healthy donors. The data were produced by immunoSEQ multiplex PCR, yet TCRdb's version contains in-frame clones alone and is incomplete. Among around 68,000 clones, about 68% were seen once, and the ten largest hold about 8%. The material sequenced was PBMCs. The receptors here all came from a woman under 40 in good health and CMV-seropositive. Each CDR3 is given with its conserved first and last residue. Fields, in order: clone size, D gene, V gene, J gene, CDR3 protein, CDR3 DNA. A D gene is named only where the DNA matches it firmly. Clone size is shown for a subset of rows, as once, few, many or a class of expanded clone.

clone_size: few; d_call: -; v_call: TRBV5-6; j_call: TRBJ1-1; cdr3_aa: CASTIGGYTEAFF; cdr3_nt: TGTGCCAGCACCATCGGGGGGTACACTGAAGCTTTCTTT
clone_size: -; d_call: -; v_call: TRBV2; j_call: TRBJ2-3; cdr3_aa: CASSEEGAQYF; cdr3_nt: TGTGCCAGCAGTGAAGAGGGGGCGCAGTATTTT
clone_size: -; d_call: -; v_call: TRBV28; j_call: TRBJ2-1; cdr3_aa: CASRLARADNEQFF; cdr3_nt: TGTGCCAGCAGGCTAGCCCGCGCGGATAATGAGCAGTTCTTC
clone_size: -; d_call: -; v_call: TRBV11-2; j_call: TRBJ2-5; cdr3_aa: CASSLEQGRVETQYF; cdr3_nt: TGTGCCAGCAGCTTAGAACAGGGCAGGGTCGAGACCCAGTACTTC
clone_size: few; d_call: TRBD1; v_call: TRBV9; j_call: TRBJ2-1; cdr3_aa: CASSPRTGANEQFF; cdr3_nt: TGTGCCAGCAGCCCCCGGACAGGTGCGAATGAGCAGTTCTTC
clone_size: -; d_call: -; v_call: TRBV18; j_call: TRBJ2-7; cdr3_aa: CASSPGYDRTTGGEQYF; cdr3_nt: TGTGCCAGCTCACCCGGGTATGACAGGACCACTGGGGGCGAGCAGTACTTC
clone_size: few; d_call: -; v_call: TRBV6-5; j_call: TRBJ2-1; cdr3_aa: CASSYSEGFNEQFF; cdr3_nt: TGTGCCAGCAGTTACTCGGAGGGTTTCAATGAGCAGTTCTTC
clone_size: -; d_call: TRBD1; v_call: TRBV5-1; j_call: TRBJ1-2; cdr3_aa: CASSPTGQDYGYTF; cdr3_nt: TGCGCCAGCAGTCCGACCGGACAGGACTATGGCTACACCTTC
clone_size: -; d_call: TRBD2; v_call: TRBV27; j_call: TRBJ2-3; cdr3_aa: CASSLASGRSTDTQYF; cdr3_nt: TGTGCCAGCAGTTTAGCTAGCGGGAGGTCCACAGATACGCAGTATTTT
clone_size: -; d_call: -; v_call: TRBV6-1; j_call: TRBJ2-7; cdr3_aa: CASSIRHNEQYF; cdr3_nt: TGTGCCAGCAGTATCCGCCACAACGAGCAGTACTTC
clone_size: -; d_call: -; v_call: TRBV9; j_call: TRBJ2-7; cdr3_aa: CASSVTTASHQYF; cdr3_nt: TGTGCCAGCAGCGTGACGACAGCCTCCCATCAGTACTTC
clone_size: few; d_call: -; v_call: TRBV6-1; j_call: TRBJ2-1; cdr3_aa: CASSDWPRGNEQFF; cdr3_nt: TGTGCCAGCAGTGACTGGCCTAGGGGCAATGAGCAGTTCTTC
clone_size: few; d_call: TRBD1; v_call: TRBV9; j_call: TRBJ1-4; cdr3_aa: CASSSGQGDNEKLFF; cdr3_nt: TGTGCCAGCAGCTCCGGACAGGGCGATAATGAAAAACTGTTTTTT
clone_size: -; d_call: TRBD2; v_call: TRBV2; j_call: TRBJ2-1; cdr3_aa: CASSEMGAGVVFF; cdr3_nt: TGTGCCAGCAGTGAAATGGGAGCGGGAGTGGTGTTCTTC
clone_size: -; d_call: -; v_call: TRBV7-9; j_call: TRBJ1-3; cdr3_aa: CASSLRSNGGNTIYF; cdr3_nt: TGTGCCAGCAGCTTACGGAGTAACGGGGGAAACACCATATATTTT
clone_size: -; d_call: TRBD1; v_call: TRBV5-6; j_call: TRBJ2-7; cdr3_aa: CASSLDDRAGEQYF; cdr3_nt: TGTGCCAGCAGCTTGGATGACAGGGCAGGGGAGCAGTACTTC
clone_size: -; d_call: -; v_call: TRBV30; j_call: TRBJ1-1; cdr3_aa: CAWRPPTGMNTEAFF; cdr3_nt: TGTGCCTGGAGACCTCCGACAGGCATGAACACTGAAGCTTTCTTT
clone_size: -; d_call: -; v_call: TRBV29-1; j_call: TRBJ2-1; cdr3_aa: CASKGFQGSYNEQFF; cdr3_nt: TGCGCCTCTAAGGGGTTCCAGGGCTCCTACAATGAGCAGTTCTTC
clone_size: -; d_call: -; v_call: TRBV4-1; j_call: TRBJ2-1; cdr3_aa: CASSYPSRGPDQFF; cdr3_nt: TGCGCCAGCAGCTACCCTTCGAGAGGGCCGGACCAGTTCTTC
clone_size: -; d_call: TRBD2; v_call: TRBV6-5; j_call: TRBJ2-7; cdr3_aa: CASSYGREGDEQYF; cdr3_nt: TGTGCCAGCAGTTACGGGCGGGAGGGAGACGAGCAGTACTTC
clone_size: once; d_call: -; v_call: TRBV2; j_call: TRBJ2-7; cdr3_aa: CASRALEQYF; cdr3_nt: TGTGCCAGCAGGGCTCTCGAGCAGTACTTC
clone_size: -; d_call: -; v_call: TRBV5-6; j_call: TRBJ1-1; cdr3_aa: CASSLGLEAFF; cdr3_nt: TGTGCCAGCAGCTTAGGACTTGAAGCTTTCTTT
clone_size: -; d_call: TRBD1; v_call: TRBV27; j_call: TRBJ1-5; cdr3_aa: CASSGTGGADQPQHF; cdr3_nt: TGTGCCAGCAGTGGGACAGGGGGCGCCGATCAGCCCCAGCATTTT
clone_size: -; d_call: -; v_call: TRBV27; j_call: TRBJ1-5; cdr3_aa: CASSQTNQGGGNQPQHF; cdr3_nt: TGTGCCAGCAGTCAGACAAACCAGGGAGGGGGCAATCAGCCCCAGCATTTT
clone_size: -; d_call: -; v_call: TRBV4-2; j_call: TRBJ1-5; cdr3_aa: CASSQDAQGYQPQHF; cdr3_nt: TGTGCCAGCAGCCAAGATGCGCAGGGTTATCAGCCCCAGCATTTT
clone_size: -; d_call: -; v_call: TRBV7-9; j_call: TRBJ2-2; cdr3_aa: CASSLVQGAGELFF; cdr3_nt: TGTGCCAGCAGCTTAGTACAGGGAGCCGGGGAGCTGTTTTTT
clone_size: -; d_call: -; v_call: TRBV20-1; j_call: TRBJ1-1; cdr3_aa: CSARQGNLAFF; cdr3_nt: TGCAGTGCTAGACAGGGGAACTTAGCTTTCTTT
clone_size: -; d_call: TRBD2; v_call: TRBV7-9; j_call: TRBJ2-1; cdr3_aa: CASSGLSGSSYNEQFF; cdr3_nt: TGTGCCAGCAGCGGGCTTAGCGGGAGCTCCTACAATGAGCAGTTCTTC
clone_size: -; d_call: TRBD1; v_call: TRBV10-2; j_call: TRBJ2-7; cdr3_aa: CASSAGQGGPYEQYF; cdr3_nt: TGCGCCAGCAGTGCGGGACAGGGGGGACCCTACGAGCAGTACTTC
clone_size: -; d_call: TRBD2; v_call: TRBV9; j_call: TRBJ2-1; cdr3_aa: CASSVGLAGHEQFF; cdr3_nt: TGTGCCAGCAGCGTCGGACTAGCTGGCCATGAGCAGTTCTTC
clone_size: few; d_call: -; v_call: TRBV6-1; j_call: TRBJ1-2; cdr3_aa: CASSVAGGGYTF; cdr3_nt: TGTGCCAGCAGTGTCGCCGGGGGAGGCTACACCTTC